This T cell receptor beta chain was sequenced in a study of cytomegalovirus exposure and HLA in healthy donors. Findings and limits, study-wide: An ancestry cluster, one associated with Asian ancestry, reportedly showed fewer N-insertions than the roughly 670-donor mean in a later analysis.

The germline CDR1 and CDR2 sequences are SEHNR and FQNEAQ (reference sequence). Trimming at V came to 6 bases and at J to 1 base, leaving 4 bases not matched to a gene. The CDR3 consists of 14 residues. The PCR was carried out with 60 Vbeta primers and 13 Jbeta primers. TCRdb keeps only in-frame clones here, not all; method: immunoSEQ multiplex PCR. This repertoire shows some 150,000 clones, 80% to 90% found once; its top ten account for 2% to 2.5%. This clone was detected a few times. Its antigen remains unknown. V and J are TRBV7-9 and TRBJ2-5; TRBD1 aligns across 8 bases. This clonotype was obtained from a young woman in good health and CMV-seronegative. Sequenced material: PBMCs. The CDR3 DNA follows: TGTGCCAGCAGTTCCAGGGGGCTCCAAGAGACCCAGTACTTC. Translation: CASSSRGLQETQYF. Drawing the rest from reference TRBV7-9 and TRBJ2-5, the complete variable domain is DTGVSQNPRHKITKRGQNVTFRCDPISEHNRLYWYRQTLGQGPEFLTYFQNEAQLEKSRLLSDRFSAERPKGSFSTLEIQRTEQGDSAMYLCASSSRGLQETQYFGPGTRLLVL.